This TCR beta chain was recovered during a study of cytomegalovirus exposure and HLA in healthy donors. Study-level findings and limits: Reported results showed that the classifier diagnosed cytomegalovirus status with high specificity and sensitivity. Across donors, most TCRs were seen rarely, yet some public ones were widespread. As confirmed in vitro, three CMV-associated chains were specific for CMV antigens.

The donors were part of the roughly 120-subject validation cohort, which stood apart from the roughly 640-subject first cohort. As for this clone: Its antigen is undetermined.

TCRdb keeps only in-frame clones here, not all; method: immunoSEQ multiplex PCR. The table includes about 130,000 clones, 80% to 90% detected once. The CDR3 is made up of 12 amino acids. The V end lost 9 bases, the J end lost 8 bases, and 16 bases lay between the germline ends. CDR1 LNHDA and CDR2 SQIVND come from the germline V gene (reference sequence). The rearrangement links TRBV19 to TRBJ1-2; the D gene is possibly TRBD1 (6 bases). The TCR comes from a woman under 30 in good health and CMV-seropositive. Sequencing was performed on PBMCs. CDR3 in amino acids: CASELGARGYTF. The CDR3 DNA reads as TGTGCCAGCGAACTGGGGGCTCGCGGCTACACCTTC.